This T cell receptor beta chain was identified in a study of control samples from healthy donors and cancer patients. Assay: immunoSEQ multiplex PCR; the TCRdb copy retains only in-frame clones and omits some. This table has 150,000 to 170,000 clones, about 94% appearing once. CDR1 LNHDA and CDR2 SQIVND come from the germline V gene (reference sequence). The ends were cut back, 1 base at V and 1 base at J, with 10 bases in the middle. The CDR3 loop spans 15 amino acids. This TCR came from a middle-aged man in good health. The sample taken for sequencing was blood. V and J are TRBV19 and TRBJ1-1; D gene unclear. DNA for the CDR3: TGTGCCAGTAGTATAGCCCCGTGGGGGAACACTGAAGCTTTCTTT. Its protein is CASSIAPWGNTEAFF.